These 24 T cell receptor beta chains were all obtained from the same sample, sequenced in a study of graft-versus-host responses after intestinal transplantation. Irradiated, violet-dye-labeled stimulators (around 200,000) were plated alongside around 200,000 CFSE-labeled responders. Method: immunoSEQ multiplex PCR; TCRdb's copy keeps in-frame clones and lacks some. The repertoire consists of approximately 20,000 clones, with approximately 40% occurring once and the leading ten covering about 1.5%. Sequencing was performed on alloreactive CD8+ T cells from a mixed lymphocyte reaction culture, taken before intestinal transplant. Noted subset: CFSE-low proliferating T cells sorted from roughly six-day pre-transplant mixed lymphocyte reaction (GvH or HvG direction). The receptors here all came from a human patient who received an intestinal transplant.

The chain combines TRBV7-3 with TRBJ2-1, with 8 nucleotides matching TRBD2. Germline V gene sequence: CDR1 SGHTA, CDR2 FQGTGA. The CDR3 totals 15 residues. Losses at the gene ends were 5 bases for V and 5 bases for J; bases not matched to a gene: 8. CDR3 DNA: TGTGCCAGCAGCGCCCCCCGGGGGGGACACAATGAGCAGTTCTTC. This codes for CASSAPRGGHNEQFF.

This clone showed up just a few times. This rearrangement joins TRBV6-5 to TRBJ2-7; perhaps TRBD2 as D (5 bases). Trimming left V 2 bases short and J 6 bases short, with 14 bases between. Germline V gene data show CDR1 as MNHEY and CDR2 as SVGAGI. This CDR3 has 14 amino acids. CDR3 protein: CASSYTYTGSEQYF. In DNA, the CDR3 is TGTGCCAGCAGTTACACGTACACGGGGAGCGAGCAGTACTTC.

This clone ranks as medium-sized. V and J are TRBV6-1 and TRBJ1-1; D may be TRBD1 (6 bases). Trimming took 4 bases from V and 6 from J, leaving 9 bases between them. The V gene's germline CDR1 is MNHNS and CDR2 SASEGT. CDR3 size: 12 residues. CDR3 region: CASSGGRAEAFF. The CDR3 coding sequence is TGTGCCAGCAGTGGGGGGCGGGCTGAAGCTTTCTTT.

The V call is TRBV18, the J call TRBJ2-7, with 9 bases lining up with TRBD1. The CDR3 consists of 15 residues. V was pared by 1 base and J by 5 bases, with 6 bases of the junction left unmatched. CDR1 and CDR2 (germline): KGHSH, LQKENI. CDR3 DNA sequence: TGTGCCAGCTCACCACGGACAGGGGCCCCAGACGAGCAGTACTTC. This translates into CASSPRTGAPDEQYF.

The CDR3 bases are TGTGCCATCAGTGATCTTGAGAACGAGCAGTACTTC. Residues: CAISDLENEQYF. The chain combines TRBV10-3 with TRBJ2-7; D ambiguous. Germline V lookup: CDR1 ENHRY, CDR2 SYGVKD. V was shortened by 3 bases and J by 5 bases, with 8 bases between the two germline ends. The CDR3 is made up of 12 amino acids.

The chain is built from TRBV19 and TRBJ1-5; D is possibly TRBD1 (6 bases). Trimming shortened V by 7 bases and J by 3 bases, and 22 bases separated the two germline ends. The germline gives CDR1 LNHDA, CDR2 SQIVND (reference sequence). The CDR3 runs 17 residues. The CDR3 DNA follows: TGTGCCAGTACCCCATTCTGGGGGGGCTCTTACAATCAGCCCCAGCATTTT. This codes for CASTPFWGGSYNQPQHF.

This rearrangement joins TRBV28 to TRBJ1-1, with D unclear. V shed 5 bases and J shed 8 bases, with 12 bases lying between them. The CDR3 runs to 12 residues. Germline-derived CDR1 and CDR2 are MDHEN and SYDVKM. The CDR3 sequence is CASSPLVGEAFF. The CDR3 bases are TGTGCCAGCAGTCCACTGGTGGGCGAAGCTTTCTTT.

V gene TRBV2 combines with J gene TRBJ2-7; possible D gene TRBD1, 5 bases. This CDR3 region has 11 residues. Per the germline V gene, CDR1 is SNHLY and CDR2 is FYNNEI. Deletions cut 7 bases from V and 2 bases from J, with 6 bases between. The CDR3 sequence is CASMTAYEQYF. CDR3 bases: TGTGCCAGCATGACAGCCTACGAGCAGTACTTC.

This clone was counted a single time. CDR3 region: CASSPWGTGGLAGEYTGELFF. The CDR3 nucleotides are TGTGCCAGCAGCCCATGGGGGACAGGGGGACTAGCGGGAGAGTACACCGGGGAGCTGTTTTTT. The chain combines TRBV13 with TRBJ2-2; TRBD2 matches 14 bases. Germline CDR1 PRHDT, CDR2 FYEKMQ (reference sequence). J gave up 3 bases and V 5 bases, and 17 bases lay outside the gene matches. The CDR3 consists of 21 residues.

The chain recombines TRBV7-9 with TRBJ2-4; 10 nucleotides match TRBD1. J lost 4 bases, V lost 1 base, and 7 bases had no gene match. In germline, CDR1 is SEHNR, CDR2 FQNEAQ (reference sequence). The CDR3 spans 17 residues. The DNA for the CDR3 is TGTGCCAGCAGCTTAGGAGTGGGGACAGGGGCAAAAAACATTCAGTACTTC. Its protein product is CASSLGVGTGAKNIQYF.

This clone showed up just a few times. The V call is TRBV30, the J call TRBJ1-5; D is unresolved. This CDR3 is 13 amino acids long. The V and J ends lost 0 bases and 9 bases respectively, with 12 bases between them. Germline V gene sequence: CDR1 GTSNPN, CDR2 SVGIG (reference sequence). CDR3 sequence: CAWSVPVRGPQHF. The CDR3 bases are TGTGCCTGGAGTGTTCCCGTGAGAGGGCCCCAGCATTTT. The full variable domain, in which reference TRBV30 and TRBJ1-5 provide the parts outside the CDR3, is SQTIHQWPATLVQPVGSPLSLECTVEGTSNPNLYWYRQAAGRGLQLLFYSVGIGQISSEVPQNLSASRPQDRQFILSSKKLLLSDSGFYLCAWSVPVRGPQHFGDGTRLSIL.

This clone was detected once. The gene calls are TRBV5-1 and TRBJ2-7, with D perhaps assigned TRBD1 or TRBD2 (5 bases each). V was pared by 2 bases and J by 7 bases, with 19 bases between. The CDR3 loop spans 15 amino acids. The germline V gene has CDR1 SGHRS and CDR2 YFSETQ. In DNA, the CDR3 is TGCGCCAGCAGCTTTGGGGTATCAGGGAGTTCGGAGCAGTACTTC. This encodes CASSFGVSGSSEQYF. The variable domain in full, completed from reference TRBV5-1 and TRBJ2-7, reads KAGVTQTPRYLIKTRGQQVTLSCSPISGHRSVSWYQQTPGQGLQFLFEYFSETQRNKGNFPGRFSGRQFSNSRSEMNVSTLELGDSALYLCASSFGVSGSSEQYFGPGTRLTVT.

The gene calls are TRBV28 and TRBJ2-1; D might be TRBD1 or TRBD2, each matching 5 bases. Germline-derived CDR1 and CDR2 are MDHEN and SYDVKM. CDR3 length: 12 amino acids. Trimming shortened V by 6 bases and J by 6 bases, and 9 bases separated the two germline ends. CDR3: CASSRDANEQFF. The CDR3 nucleotides are TGTGCCAGCAGCCGGGACGCCAATGAGCAGTTCTTC.

V usage is TRBV6-5 and J usage is TRBJ2-1; 13 bases align to TRBD2. Per germline, CDR1 MNHEY and CDR2 SVGAGI. CDR3 length equals 15 residues. The J segment lost 4 bases and the V segment lost 6 bases, leaving 3 bases of the junction unmatched. CDR3 DNA: TGTGCCAGCAGCCGGACTAGCGGGAGTTACAATGAGCAGTTCTTC. Translated, it gives CASSRTSGSYNEQFF.

This clone turned up a few times. This sequence joins TRBV18 and TRBJ1-5; D remains ambiguous. V was shortened by 4 bases and J by 4 bases, with 8 bases between the two germline ends. CDR3 length: 13 residues. Germline lookup yields CDR1 KGHSH and CDR2 LQKENI. This CDR3 is CASSQTQNQPQHF. The CDR3 DNA sequence: TGTGCCAGCTCACAAACACAGAATCAGCCCCAGCATTTT.

This clone was observed a few times. In DNA, the CDR3 is TGCGCCAGCAGCTTGGGATTCGGGGCCTTTGGCGACACTGAAGCTTTCTTT. It codes for CASSLGFGAFGDTEAFF. The chain combines TRBV5-1 with TRBJ1-1; D is perhaps TRBD1 (5 bases). The CDR3 has 17 residues. Deletions cut 0 bases from V and 3 bases from J, with 18 bases between. Germline V CDR1 and CDR2: SGHRS, YFSETQ.

The rearrangement uses TRBV2 and TRBJ2-2; D is unresolved. Trimming stripped 6 bases from V and 7 bases from J, with 21 bases between. Germline values: CDR1 SNHLY, CDR2 FYNNEI. The CDR3 sequence is 16 residues long. The CDR3 reads CASSLTRDLVDGELFF. DNA for the CDR3: TGTGCCAGCAGCCTAACTCGTGACTTGGTAGACGGGGAGCTGTTTTTT. Supplemented by reference TRBV2 and TRBJ2-2, the full variable domain reads EPEVTQTPSHQVTQMGQEVILRCVPISNHLYFYWYRQILGQKVEFLVSFYNNEISEKSEIFDDQFSVERPDGSNFTLKIRSTKLEDSAMYFCASSLTRDLVDGELFFGEGSRLTVL.

Only a few counts were recorded for this clone. The chain couples TRBV25-1 to TRBJ2-3, with D possibly TRBD2 on 6 matching bases. Germline lookup yields CDR1 MGHDK and CDR2 SYGVNS. The V end was cut by 5 bases, the J end by 3 bases, with 15 bases between. CDR3 length: 15 amino acids. The chain's CDR3 is CASSRDSIVTDTQYF. In nucleotides, the CDR3 is TGTGCCAGCAGTCGGGACTCGATAGTGACAGATACGCAGTATTTT.

This clone showed up just a few times. V usage is TRBV6-6 and J usage is TRBJ2-3; no reliable D call. This CDR3 has 14 residues. The germline V gene has CDR1 MNHNY and CDR2 SVGAGI (reference sequence). V gave up 0 bases and J gave up 14 bases, with 18 bases separating them. The CDR3 DNA reads as TGTGCCAGCAGTTACTCGACGGTTCAGGACCCGAGGTATTTT. Translation gives CASSYSTVQDPRYF.

In DNA, the CDR3 is TGTGCCAGCAGTTTCTGGACTAGCCGCGGCACCGGGGAGCTGTTTTTT. Translated, it gives CASSFWTSRGTGELFF. V and J are TRBV27 and TRBJ2-2, with TRBD2 identical over 8 bases. CDR3 length: 16 residues. Trimming at V came to 3 bases and at J to 4 bases, leaving 7 bases not matched to a gene. Germline-derived CDR1 and CDR2 are MNHEY and SMNVEV (reference sequence).

This clone was counted a few times. This sequence joins TRBV28 and TRBJ2-2; 8 positions match TRBD1. Germline CDR1 reads MDHEN; CDR2 reads SYDVKM. The V gene end was trimmed by 4 bases and the J gene end by 0 bases; junction bases not matched to a gene: 4. The CDR3 length is 16 residues. CDR3 coding DNA: TGTGCCAGCAGTTATCAGGGGGCTCCGAACACCGGGGAGCTGTTTTTT. This gives the protein CASSYQGAPNTGELFF.

The V gene is TRBV6-5, the J gene TRBJ1-2; possibly TRBD1 for D (6 bases). The CDR3 sequence is 13 residues long. Germline assignment: CDR1 MNHEY and CDR2 SVGAGI. V dropped 6 bases and J dropped 8 bases, with 16 bases sitting between them. The chain's CDR3 is CASRSWTEGGYTF. CDR3 bases: TGTGCCAGCAGATCCTGGACAGAAGGGGGCTACACCTTC.

J is TRBJ2-7 and V is TRBV5-1; 11 nucleotides match TRBD2. The CDR3 spans 14 residues. J lost 6 bases, V lost 4 bases, and 6 bases had no gene match. Germline V lookup: CDR1 SGHRS, CDR2 YFSETQ. CDR3: CASSDLAGGAEQYF. CDR3 nucleotides: TGCGCCAGCAGCGACCTAGCGGGAGGTGCCGAGCAGTACTTC.

The chain recombines TRBV30 with TRBJ2-5; D possibly corresponds to TRBD2 (6 bases). Germline values: CDR1 GTSNPN, CDR2 SVGIG (reference sequence). CDR3 length equals 17 residues. The ends were cut back, 1 base at V and 3 bases at J, with 21 bases in the middle. CDR3: CAWSAGRSASVEETQYF. CDR3 nucleotides: TGTGCCTGGAGTGCTGGCAGATCGGCTAGCGTTGAAGAGACCCAGTACTTC.